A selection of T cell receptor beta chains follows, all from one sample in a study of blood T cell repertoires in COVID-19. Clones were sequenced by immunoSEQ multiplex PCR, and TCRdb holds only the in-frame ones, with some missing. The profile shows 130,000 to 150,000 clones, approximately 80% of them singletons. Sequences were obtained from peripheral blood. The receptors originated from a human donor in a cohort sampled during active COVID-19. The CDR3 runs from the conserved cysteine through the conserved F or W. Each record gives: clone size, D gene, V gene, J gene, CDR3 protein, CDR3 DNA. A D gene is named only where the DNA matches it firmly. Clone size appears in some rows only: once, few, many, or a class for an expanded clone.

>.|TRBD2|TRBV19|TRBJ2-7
CASSRGTSGSVYEQYF
TGTGCCAGTAGTAGAGGGACTAGCGGGAGTGTCTACGAGCAGTACTTC
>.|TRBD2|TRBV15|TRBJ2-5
CATTPSAGGVETQYF
TGTGCCACCACCCCTTCGGCGGGAGGGGTAGAGACCCAGTACTTC
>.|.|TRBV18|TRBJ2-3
CASSPPSGVSTDTQYF
TGTGCCAGCTCACCACCGTCGGGAGTGAGCACAGATACGCAGTATTTT
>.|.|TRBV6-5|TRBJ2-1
CASKAEVSYNEQFF
TGTGCCAGCAAAGCCGAGGTCAGCTACAATGAGCAGTTCTTC
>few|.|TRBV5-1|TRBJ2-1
CASSSLAVNEQFF
TGCGCCAGCAGCTCGTTAGCGGTAAATGAGCAGTTCTTC
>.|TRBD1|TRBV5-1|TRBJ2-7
CASSSWTGNYEQYF
TGCGCCAGCAGCAGTTGGACAGGGAATTACGAGCAGTACTTC
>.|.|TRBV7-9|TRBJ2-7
CASSAAYEQYF
TGTGCCAGCAGCGCAGCCTACGAGCAGTACTTC
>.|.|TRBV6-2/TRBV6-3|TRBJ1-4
CASSTDRNEKLFF
TGTGCCAGCAGCACGGACAGAAATGAAAAACTGTTTTTT
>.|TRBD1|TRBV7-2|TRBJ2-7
CASSLDRTGEQYF
TGTGCCAGCAGCTTAGATAGGACAGGGGAGCAGTACTTC
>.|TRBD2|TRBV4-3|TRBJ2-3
CASSQELAASTDTQYF
TGCGCCAGCAGCCAAGAGCTAGCGGCTAGCACAGATACGCAGTATTTT
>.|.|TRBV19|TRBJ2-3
CASSVGLSDTQYF
TGTGCCAGTAGTGTGGGACTCTCAGATACGCAGTATTTT
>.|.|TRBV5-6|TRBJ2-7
CASSFVQGSEQYF
TGTGCCAGCAGCTTTGTACAGGGAAGCGAGCAGTACTTC
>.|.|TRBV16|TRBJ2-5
CASSRVNQGKGETQYF
TGTGCCAGCAGCCGGGTGAACCAGGGGAAGGGAGAGACCCAGTACTTC
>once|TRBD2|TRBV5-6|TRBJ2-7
CASSYLSGDEQYF
TGTGCCAGCAGCTACCTCAGCGGGGACGAGCAGTACTTC
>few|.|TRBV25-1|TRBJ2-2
CASVRGNTGELFF
TGTGCCAGTGTCAGGGGGAACACCGGGGAGCTGTTTTTT
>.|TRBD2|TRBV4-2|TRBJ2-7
CASSRSQLAGSYEQYF
TGTGCCAGCAGCCGGAGTCAGCTAGCGGGTTCCTACGAGCAGTACTTC
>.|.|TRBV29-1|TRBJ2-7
CSVEAPSLTGEEQYF
TGCAGCGTTGAAGCCCCGTCCTTGACAGGTGAAGAGCAGTACTTC
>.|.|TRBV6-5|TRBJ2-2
CASSTLSRGTGELFF
TGTGCCAGCAGCACATTGTCGAGGGGGACCGGGGAGCTGTTTTTT
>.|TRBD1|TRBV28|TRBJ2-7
CASKDRGNSYEQYF
TGTGCCAGCAAGGACAGGGGAAACTCCTACGAGCAGTACTTC
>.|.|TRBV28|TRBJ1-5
CASSLTVRQPQHF
TGTGCCAGCAGTTTAACGGTACGGCAGCCCCAGCATTTT
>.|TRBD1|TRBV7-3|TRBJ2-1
CASSLTGQGNEQFF
TGTGCCAGCAGCTTAACGGGACAGGGTAATGAGCAGTTCTTC
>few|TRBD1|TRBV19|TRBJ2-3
CASSRQGSTDTQYF
TGTGCCAGTAGTCGACAGGGGAGCACAGATACGCAGTATTTT
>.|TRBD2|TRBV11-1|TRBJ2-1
CASSLIAGEASHEQFF
TGTGCCAGCAGCTTAATAGCGGGAGAAGCGTCCCATGAGCAGTTCTTC
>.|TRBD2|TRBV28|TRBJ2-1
CASSSPTRAGALNEQFF
TGTGCCAGCAGTAGCCCGACTCGGGCGGGAGCGTTAAATGAGCAGTTCTTC
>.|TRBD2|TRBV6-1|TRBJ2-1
CASSGTSGSSYNEQFF
TGTGCCAGCAGTGGGACTAGCGGTAGCTCCTACAATGAGCAGTTCTTC
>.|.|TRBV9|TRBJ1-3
CASSAGRPSSGNTIYF
TGTGCCAGCAGCGCAGGTCGCCCAAGCTCTGGAAACACCATATATTTT
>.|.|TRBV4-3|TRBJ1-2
CASSQAISGAKGYTF
TGCGCCAGCAGCCAAGCAATCTCAGGCGCTAAGGGCTACACCTTC
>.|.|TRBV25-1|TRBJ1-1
CASKQNTEAFF
TGTGCCAGCAAACAGAACACTGAAGCTTTCTTT
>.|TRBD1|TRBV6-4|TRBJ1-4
CASSRQGHRLSVWEKLFF
TGTGCCAGCAGTAGACAGGGCCACAGGCTTAGCGTGTGGGAAAAACTGTTTTTT
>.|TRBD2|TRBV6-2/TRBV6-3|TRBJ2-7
CASSYKAGYSGSSYEQYF
TGTGCCAGCAGTTATAAGGCAGGGTATAGCGGGAGTTCCTACGAGCAGTACTTC
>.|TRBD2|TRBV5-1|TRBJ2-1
CASSHPSGRALNEQFF
TGCGCCAGCAGCCACCCTAGCGGGAGGGCCCTTAATGAGCAGTTCTTC
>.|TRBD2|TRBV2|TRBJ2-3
CASEGTSGRVRSTDTQYF
TGTGCCAGCGAGGGGACTAGCGGGAGGGTCCGGAGCACAGATACGCAGTATTTT
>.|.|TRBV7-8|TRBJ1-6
CASSLEGVGNSPLHF
TGTGCCAGCAGCTTAGAAGGGGTTGGGAATTCACCCCTCCACTTT
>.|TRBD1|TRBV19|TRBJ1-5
CASSMRRISRTGQPQHF
TGTGCCAGTAGTATGCGCCGCATTTCGAGGACAGGTCAGCCCCAGCATTTT
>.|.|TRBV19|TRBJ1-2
CASRSGPYGYTF
TGTGCCAGTAGGTCAGGGCCCTATGGCTACACCTTC
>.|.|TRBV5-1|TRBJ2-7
CASSFRGYEQYF
TGCGCCAGCAGCTTTAGGGGTTACGAGCAGTACTTC
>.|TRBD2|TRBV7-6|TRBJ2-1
CASSFRLAGSYNEQFF
TGTGCCAGCAGCTTCAGACTAGCGGGCTCCTACAATGAGCAGTTCTTC
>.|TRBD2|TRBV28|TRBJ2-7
CASSTRLAGVSYEQYF
TGTGCCAGCAGTACCCGACTAGCGGGAGTGTCCTACGAGCAGTACTTC
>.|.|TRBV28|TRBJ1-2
CASSTARGLTKGGYTF
TGTGCCAGCAGCACCGCTCGGGGACTAACTAAAGGTGGCTACACCTTC
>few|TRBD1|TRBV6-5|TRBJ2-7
CASSTKQGSSYEQYF
TGTGCCAGCAGTACTAAACAGGGGTCCTCCTACGAGCAGTACTTC
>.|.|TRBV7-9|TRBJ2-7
CASSLGAGFDEQYF
TGTGCCAGCAGCTTAGGAGCCGGGTTCGACGAGCAGTACTTC
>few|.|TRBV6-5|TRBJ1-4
CASRQALYEKLFF
TGTGCCAGCAGGCAAGCATTGTATGAAAAACTGTTTTTT